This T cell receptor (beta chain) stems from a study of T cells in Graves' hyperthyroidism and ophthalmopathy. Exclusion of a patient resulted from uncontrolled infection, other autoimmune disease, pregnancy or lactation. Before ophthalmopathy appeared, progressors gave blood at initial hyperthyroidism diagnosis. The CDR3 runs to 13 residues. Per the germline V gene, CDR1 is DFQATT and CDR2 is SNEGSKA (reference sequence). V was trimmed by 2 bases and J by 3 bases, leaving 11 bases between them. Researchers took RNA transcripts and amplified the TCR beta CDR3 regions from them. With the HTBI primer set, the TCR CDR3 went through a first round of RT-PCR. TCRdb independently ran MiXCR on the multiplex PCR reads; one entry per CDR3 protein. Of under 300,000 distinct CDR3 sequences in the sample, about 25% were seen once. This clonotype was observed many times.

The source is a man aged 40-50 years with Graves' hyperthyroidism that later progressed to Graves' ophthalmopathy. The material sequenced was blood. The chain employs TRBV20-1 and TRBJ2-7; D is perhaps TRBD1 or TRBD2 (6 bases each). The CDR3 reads CSARMGGGYEQYF. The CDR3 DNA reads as TGCAGTGCTAGAATGGGGGGCGGCTACGAGCAGTACTTC.